Presented here are 25 T cell receptor beta chains from one specimen sequenced in a study of naive CD8 T cells in extremely preterm neonates. Some clones are missing from TCRdb's copy, which holds only in-frame ones; the method was immunoSEQ multiplex PCR. Of under 7,000 clones in the sample, 95% to 97% were seen once. Material for sequencing was naive CD8+ T cells from blood. The receptors originated from a human donor in good health.

The chain is built from TRBV28 and TRBJ2-7; 11 bases are a match to TRBD2. CDR1 MDHEN and CDR2 SYDVKM come from the germline V gene. The CDR3 loop spans 14 amino acids. V was pared by 7 bases and J by 6 bases, with 8 bases of the junction left unmatched. DNA for the CDR3: TGTGCCAGCAAGGGGGAGGGACTAGCGGCCGAGCAGTACTTC. It yields the protein CASKGEGLAAEQYF.

The V gene is TRBV27, the J gene TRBJ2-7; D is possibly TRBD2 (6 bases). CDR3 size: 16 residues. Germline loops: CDR1 MNHEY, CDR2 SMNVEV (reference sequence). Trimming stripped 0 bases from V and 1 base from J, with 13 bases between. This CDR3 reads CASSLSTGETSYEQYF. The CDR3 DNA reads TGTGCCAGCAGTTTATCAACGGGAGAGACATCCTACGAGCAGTACTTC.

V and J are TRBV7-9 and TRBJ1-2; D gene ambiguous. The CDR3 has 13 amino acids. Germline V gene sequence: CDR1 SEHNR, CDR2 FQNEAQ (reference sequence). Trimming stripped 6 bases from V and 4 bases from J, with 12 bases between. CDR3 loop: CASRSDWVYGYTF. In nucleotides, the CDR3 is TGTGCCAGCAGGTCGGACTGGGTCTATGGCTACACCTTC.

Only one count was recorded for this clone. The J gene is TRBJ1-2, the V gene TRBV19, with 8 bases that match TRBD1. The V gene's germline CDR1 is LNHDA and CDR2 SQIVND (reference sequence). The CDR3 is made up of 15 amino acids. V shed 4 bases, J shed 3 bases, and the junction held 7 bases outside the gene matches. The CDR3 coding sequence is TGTGCCAGTAGTAAGGACAGGGCGAATTACTATGGCTACACCTTC. Translating gives CASSKDRANYYGYTF.

This clone appeared a single time. The chain recombines TRBV30 with TRBJ2-1, with 7 bases identical to TRBD2. V lost 5 bases, J lost 1 base, and 14 bases stayed unmatched. This CDR3 is 17 amino acids long. CDR1 GTSNPN and CDR2 SVGIG come from the germline V gene (reference sequence). The CDR3 reads CAWGGLTGGPSYNEQFF. The CDR3 DNA is TGTGCCTGGGGGGGACTAACGGGAGGCCCTTCCTACAATGAGCAGTTCTTC. The full variable domain, completed using reference TRBV30 and TRBJ2-1, is SQTIHQWPATLVQPVGSPLSLECTVEGTSNPNLYWYRQAAGRGLQLLFYSVGIGQISSEVPQNLSASRPQDRQFILSSKKLLLSDSGFYLCAWGGLTGGPSYNEQFFGPGTRLTVL.

The chain has TRBV28 and TRBJ1-5; D remains unclear. The CDR3 contains 14 residues. Germline lookup yields CDR1 MDHEN and CDR2 SYDVKM. Trimming took off 8 bases at V and 0 bases at J, with 11 bases between the two ends. The CDR3 region is CASSYSGSNQPQHF. In DNA, the CDR3 is TGTGCCAGCTCCTACAGCGGTAGCAATCAGCCCCAGCATTTT.

The chain couples TRBV4-3 to TRBJ1-1; TRBD1 aligns across 7 bases. Germline CDR1 and CDR2: LGHNA and YSLEER. This CDR3 region has 14 residues. The J segment lost 2 bases and the V segment lost 4 bases, leaving 4 bases of the junction unmatched. DNA for the CDR3: TGCGCCAGCAGCCCATGGACAGGCAACACTGAAGCTTTCTTT. Encoded protein: CASSPWTGNTEAFF.

The chain joins TRBV7-9 to TRBJ2-5, with a weak D call TRBD1 (6 bases). The germline V gene has CDR1 SEHNR and CDR2 FQNEAQ (reference sequence). The CDR3 extends over 14 amino acids. Trimming removed 1 base at V and 8 bases at J, with 14 bases between. CDR3 nucleotides: TGTGCCAGCAGCTTAGACAGGGAGCGAGGAACCCAGTACTTC. Amino acid sequence: CASSLDRERGTQYF.

V gene TRBV27 combines with J gene TRBJ1-5; no clear D. CDR3 length equals 13 residues. Trimming took off 6 bases at V and 6 bases at J, with 12 bases between the two ends. Germline CDR1 is MNHEY and CDR2 is SMNVEV (reference sequence). In DNA, the CDR3 is TGTGCCAGCAGCTCCCGGGTTAGTCAGCCCCAGCATTTT. Translation: CASSSRVSQPQHF.

The genes are TRBV28 and TRBJ1-2; maybe TRBD1 (6 bases). This CDR3 is built from 16 residues. Germline CDR1 MDHEN, CDR2 SYDVKM. The V and J ends lost 6 bases and 4 bases respectively, with 21 bases between them. CDR3 loop: CASSIGQSEGFYGYTF. The CDR3 nucleotides read TGTGCCAGCAGCATCGGACAGTCCGAGGGGTTCTATGGCTACACCTTC.

This chain uses TRBV4-3 with TRBJ2-1; TRBD2 matches at 7 bases. The CDR3 has 16 residues. Germline V CDR1 and CDR2: LGHNA, YSLEER. Trimming cost V 0 bases and J 4 bases; bases outside gene matches: 6. Here the CDR3 DNA reads TGCGCCAGCAGCCAAGACGGAACGGGAGGTTACAATGAGCAGTTCTTC. Its translation: CASSQDGTGGYNEQFF.

This chain uses TRBV5-5 with TRBJ2-3, with TRBD1 matching over 12 bases. Per the germline V gene, CDR1 is SGHKS and CDR2 is YYEKEE (reference sequence). J lost 1 base, V lost 3 bases, and 6 bases had no gene match. The CDR3 totals 17 residues. For the CDR3, the DNA is TGTGCCAGCAGCTGGAAGGGACAGGGGGCGGGCACAGATACGCAGTATTTT. This sequence encodes CASSWKGQGAGTDTQYF. The full variable domain, in which reference TRBV5-5 and TRBJ2-3 provide the parts outside the CDR3, is DAGVTQSPTHLIKTRGQQVTLRCSPISGHKSVSWYQQVLGQGPQFIFQYYEKEERGRGNFPDRFSARQFPNYSSELNVNALLLGDSALYLCASSWKGQGAGTDTQYFGPGTRLTVL.

This chain uses TRBV23-1 with TRBJ2-7; the match to TRBD2 covers 12 bases. TRBV23-1 is assigned to the ORF class and has an uncertain function. V lost 2 bases and J lost 2; bases outside the gene matches: 13. The CDR3 has 19 residues. The CDR3 nucleotides are TGCGCCAGCAGTCAAGAGACTAGCGGGAGAGAAATGAATCCCTACGAGCAGTACGTC. It codes for CASSQETSGREMNPYEQYV.

V usage is TRBV27 and J usage is TRBJ2-7; TRBD2 is a possible D gene (7 bases). Germline V gene sequence: CDR1 MNHEY, CDR2 SMNVEV (reference sequence). The length of the CDR3 is 14 residues. V lost 7 bases and J 2 bases, leaving 15 bases between the germline ends. The DNA of the CDR3 is TGTGCCAGCACCCCGGGGGGCGGCCCCTACGAGCAGTACTTC. Its protein product is CASTPGGGPYEQYF.

The rearrangement links TRBV28 to TRBJ2-2; 8 nucleotides align to TRBD1. V was clipped by 4 bases and J by 0 bases; unmatched bases: 7. The CDR3 is 17 residues long. The germline gives CDR1 MDHEN, CDR2 SYDVKM. Here the CDR3 reads CASSSLLDRANTGELFF. DNA of the CDR3: TGTGCCAGCAGTTCCCTCCTGGACAGGGCGAACACCGGGGAGCTGTTTTTT. Supplemented by reference TRBV28 and TRBJ2-2, the full variable domain reads DVKVTQSSRYLVKRTGEKVFLECVQDMDHENMFWYRQDPGLGLRLIYFSYDVKMKEKGDIPEGYSVSREKKERFSLILESASTNQTSMYLCASSSLLDRANTGELFFGEGSRLTVL.

The chain uses TRBV6-5 and TRBJ2-1; D gene unclear. CDR1 is MNHEY, CDR2 SVGAGI, per germline. The V end lost 2 bases, the J end lost 14 bases, and 16 bases lay between the germline ends. This CDR3 is 13 amino acids long. CDR3 in DNA: TGTGCCAGCAGTTACGGTTCCGGTCTTCAGGAGTTCTTC. Translated, it gives CASSYGSGLQEFF.

The J gene is TRBJ2-3, the V gene TRBV29-1; 7 nucleotides line up with TRBD2. Germline V CDR1 and CDR2: SQVTM, ANQGSEA. The CDR3 covers 15 residues. V lost 2 bases and J lost 4; bases outside the gene matches: 9. CDR3 region: CSVESGREVADTQYF. CDR3 nucleotide sequence: TGCAGCGTTGAAAGTGGGAGGGAAGTCGCAGATACGCAGTATTTT.

The gene calls are TRBV4-2 and TRBJ2-7; 8 bases align to TRBD1. Germline CDR1 is LGHNA and CDR2 is YNFKEQ. The CDR3 length is 15 residues. J was trimmed by 2 bases and V by 0 bases; bases with no gene match: 3. The CDR3 sequence: CASSQEGTGTYEQYF. The CDR3 DNA reads as TGTGCCAGCAGCCAAGAGGGGACAGGAACCTACGAGCAGTACTTC.

The chain joins TRBV7-6 to TRBJ2-1; 9 nucleotides match TRBD1. The CDR3 has 15 amino acids. J was trimmed by 8 bases and V by 4 bases; bases with no gene match: 9. CDR1 SGHVS and CDR2 FNYEAQ come from the germline V gene. The chain's CDR3 is CASSSRQGVKDEQFF. The CDR3 bases are TGTGCCAGCAGCTCCCGACAGGGGGTTAAGGATGAGCAGTTCTTC.

The chain employs TRBV4-3 and TRBJ1-1, with 7 bases lining up with TRBD1. The V segment lost 4 bases and the J segment 5 bases; nucleotides outside the gene matches: 4. The germline CDR1 and CDR2 sequences are LGHNA and YSLEER. This CDR3 region has 13 residues. The CDR3 spells CASSRQTGTEAFF. The CDR3 nucleotides are TGCGCCAGCAGCCGACAGACAGGGACTGAAGCTTTCTTT.

The V gene is TRBV7-6, the J gene TRBJ2-2; 15 bases match TRBD2. CDR1 and CDR2 (germline): SGHVS, FNYEAQ. V lost 1 base to trimming and J lost 7 bases; unmatched junction nucleotides: 10. This CDR3 has 19 residues. The CDR3 sequence is CASSLDLKGTSGRIGELFF. In nucleotides, the CDR3 is TGTGCCAGCAGCTTAGACCTGAAAGGGACTAGCGGGAGGATCGGGGAGCTGTTTTTT.

V is TRBV25-1 and J is TRBJ1-1; 11 positions agree with TRBD1. The length of the CDR3 is 16 residues. The J segment lost 4 bases and the V segment lost 5 bases, leaving 9 bases of the junction unmatched. Germline CDR1 reads MGHDK; CDR2 reads SYGVNS. CDR3 protein: CASSRGTGGLGTEAFF. The CDR3 bases are TGTGCCAGCAGTCGGGGGACAGGGGGGCTGGGCACTGAAGCTTTCTTT.

The chain is built from TRBV27 and TRBJ2-5; 8 bases align to TRBD2. The CDR3 has 14 amino acids. In germline, CDR1 is MNHEY, CDR2 SMNVEV (reference sequence). V gave up 5 bases and J gave up 5 bases; unmatched junction bases: 7. CDR3 DNA sequence: TGTGCCAGCAGTCCATCGGGACTAGTTGAGACCCAGTACTTC. It yields the protein CASSPSGLVETQYF.

The chain recombines TRBV7-8 with TRBJ1-1; 8 bases are a match to TRBD1. The CDR3 has 16 amino acids. J gave up 4 bases and V 0 bases, and 7 bases lay outside the gene matches. Germline values: CDR1 SGHVS, CDR2 FQNEAQ. As DNA, the CDR3 is TGTGCCAGCAGCTTAGCCCACAGGGGGAGGGTCACTGAAGCTTTCTTT. It is translated as CASSLAHRGRVTEAFF.

The CDR3 sequence: CASSEGAGGETQYF. The DNA for the CDR3 is TGTGCCAGCAGTGAAGGGGCAGGTGGTGAGACCCAGTACTTC. The chain recombines TRBV6-1 with TRBJ2-5; D gene unclear. The CDR3 sequence is 14 residues long. CDR1 MNHNS and CDR2 SASEGT come from the germline V gene. V lost 1 base, J lost 5 bases, and 11 bases lay in between.